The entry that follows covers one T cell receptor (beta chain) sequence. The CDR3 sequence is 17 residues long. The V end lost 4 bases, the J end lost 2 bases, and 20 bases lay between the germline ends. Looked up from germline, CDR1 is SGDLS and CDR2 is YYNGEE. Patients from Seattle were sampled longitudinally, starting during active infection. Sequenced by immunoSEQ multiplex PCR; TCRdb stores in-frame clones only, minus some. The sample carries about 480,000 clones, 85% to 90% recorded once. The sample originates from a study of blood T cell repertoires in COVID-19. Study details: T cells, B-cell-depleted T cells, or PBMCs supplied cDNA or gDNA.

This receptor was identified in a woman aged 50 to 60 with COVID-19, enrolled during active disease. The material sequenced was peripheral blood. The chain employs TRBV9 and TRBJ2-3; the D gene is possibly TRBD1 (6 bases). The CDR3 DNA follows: TGTGCCAGCAGCCCTCGGTCTGGACAGACGCTCACAGATACGCAGTATTTT. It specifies CASSPRSGQTLTDTQYF.